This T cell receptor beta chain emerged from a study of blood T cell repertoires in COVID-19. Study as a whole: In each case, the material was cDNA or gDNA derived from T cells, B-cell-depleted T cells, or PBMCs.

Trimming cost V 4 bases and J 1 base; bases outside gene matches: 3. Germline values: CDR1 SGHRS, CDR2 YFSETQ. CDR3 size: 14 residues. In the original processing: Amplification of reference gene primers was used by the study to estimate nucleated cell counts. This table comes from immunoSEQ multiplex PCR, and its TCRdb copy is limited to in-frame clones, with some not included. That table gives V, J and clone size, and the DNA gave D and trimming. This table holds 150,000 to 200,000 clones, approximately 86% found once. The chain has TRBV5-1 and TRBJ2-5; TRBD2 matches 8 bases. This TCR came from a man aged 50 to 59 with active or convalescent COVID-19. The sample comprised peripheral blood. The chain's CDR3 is CASSAGTSQETQYF. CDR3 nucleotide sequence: TGCGCCAGCAGCGCCGGGACTAGCCAAGAGACCCAGTACTTC.